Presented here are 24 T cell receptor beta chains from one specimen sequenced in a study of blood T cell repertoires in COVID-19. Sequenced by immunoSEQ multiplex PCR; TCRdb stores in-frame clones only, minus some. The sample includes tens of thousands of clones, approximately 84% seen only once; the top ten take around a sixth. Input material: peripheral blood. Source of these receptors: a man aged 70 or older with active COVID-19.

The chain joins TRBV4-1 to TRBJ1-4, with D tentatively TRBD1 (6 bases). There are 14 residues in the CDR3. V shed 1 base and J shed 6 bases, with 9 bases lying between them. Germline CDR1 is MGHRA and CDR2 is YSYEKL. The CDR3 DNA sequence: TGCGCCAGCAGCCAAGGGGACAAGGATGAAAAACTGTTTTTT. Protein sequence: CASSQGDKDEKLFF.

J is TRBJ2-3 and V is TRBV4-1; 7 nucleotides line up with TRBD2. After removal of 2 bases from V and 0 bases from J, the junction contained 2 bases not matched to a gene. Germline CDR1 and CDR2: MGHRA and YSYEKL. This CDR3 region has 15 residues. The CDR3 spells CASSQSGTSTDTQYF. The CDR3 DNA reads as TGCGCCAGCAGCCAAAGCGGGACCAGCACAGATACGCAGTATTTT.

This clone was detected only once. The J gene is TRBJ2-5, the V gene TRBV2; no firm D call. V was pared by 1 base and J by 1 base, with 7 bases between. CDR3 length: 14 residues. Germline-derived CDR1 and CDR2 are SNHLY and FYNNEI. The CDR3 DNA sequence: TGTGCCAGCAGTGAAGAGAGAACCCAAGAGACCCAGTACTTC. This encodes CASSEERTQETQYF.

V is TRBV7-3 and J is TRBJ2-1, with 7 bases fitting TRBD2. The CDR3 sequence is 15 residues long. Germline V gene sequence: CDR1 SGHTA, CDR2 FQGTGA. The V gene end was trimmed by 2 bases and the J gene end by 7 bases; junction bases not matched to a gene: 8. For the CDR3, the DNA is TGTGCCAGCAGCTTATTCGGCGGGAGCTGGAATGAGCAGTTCTTC. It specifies CASSLFGGSWNEQFF.

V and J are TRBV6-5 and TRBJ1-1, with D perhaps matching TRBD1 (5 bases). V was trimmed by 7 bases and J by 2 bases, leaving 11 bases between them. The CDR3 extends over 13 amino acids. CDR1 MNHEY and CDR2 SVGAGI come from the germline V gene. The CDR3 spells CASTWGPNTEAFF. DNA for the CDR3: TGTGCCAGCACTTGGGGCCCAAACACTGAAGCTTTCTTT.

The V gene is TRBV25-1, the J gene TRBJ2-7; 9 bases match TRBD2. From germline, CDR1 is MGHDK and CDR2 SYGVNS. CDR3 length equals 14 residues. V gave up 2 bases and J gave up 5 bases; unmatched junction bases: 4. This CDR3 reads CASSEAAGGDEQYF. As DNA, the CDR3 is TGTGCCAGCAGTGAAGCAGCGGGAGGAGACGAGCAGTACTTC.

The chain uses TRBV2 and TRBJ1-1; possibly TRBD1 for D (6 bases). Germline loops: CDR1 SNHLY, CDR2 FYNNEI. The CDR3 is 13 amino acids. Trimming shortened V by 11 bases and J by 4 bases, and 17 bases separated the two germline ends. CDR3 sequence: CASRDTSFTEAFF. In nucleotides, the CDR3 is TGTGCCTCCCGGGACACCTCTTTCACTGAAGCTTTCTTT.

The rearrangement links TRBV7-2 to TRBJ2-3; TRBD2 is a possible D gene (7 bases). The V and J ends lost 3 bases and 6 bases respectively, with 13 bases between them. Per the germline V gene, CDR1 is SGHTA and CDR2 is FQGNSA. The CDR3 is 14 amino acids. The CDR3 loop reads CASSFGGGADTQYF. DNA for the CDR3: TGTGCCAGCAGCTTCGGCGGGGGCGCGGATACGCAGTATTTT. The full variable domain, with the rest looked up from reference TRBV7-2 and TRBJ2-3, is GAGVSQSPSNKVTEKGKDVELRCDPISGHTALYWYRQSLGQGLEFLIYFQGNSAPDKSGLPSDRFSAERTGGSVSTLTIQRTQQEDSAVYLCASSFGGGADTQYFGPGTRLTVL.

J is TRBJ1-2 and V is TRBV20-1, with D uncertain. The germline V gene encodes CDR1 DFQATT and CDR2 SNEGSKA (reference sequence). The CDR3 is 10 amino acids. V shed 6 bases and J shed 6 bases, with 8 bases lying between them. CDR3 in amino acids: CSATTNGYTF. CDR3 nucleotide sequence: TGCAGTGCAACGACAAATGGCTACACCTTC.

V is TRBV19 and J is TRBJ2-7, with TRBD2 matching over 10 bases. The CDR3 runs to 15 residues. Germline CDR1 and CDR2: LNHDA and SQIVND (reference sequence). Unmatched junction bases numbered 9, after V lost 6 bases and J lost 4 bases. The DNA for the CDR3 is TGTGCCAGTAGCCGGACTAGCGGTCGGCTTTACGAGCAGTACTTC. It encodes CASSRTSGRLYEQYF.

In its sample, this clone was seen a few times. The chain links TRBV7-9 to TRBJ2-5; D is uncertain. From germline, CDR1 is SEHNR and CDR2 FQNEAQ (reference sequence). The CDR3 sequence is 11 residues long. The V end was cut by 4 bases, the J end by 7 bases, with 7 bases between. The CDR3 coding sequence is TGTGCCAGCAGCTCTGAGTGGACCCAGTACTTC. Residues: CASSSEWTQYF.

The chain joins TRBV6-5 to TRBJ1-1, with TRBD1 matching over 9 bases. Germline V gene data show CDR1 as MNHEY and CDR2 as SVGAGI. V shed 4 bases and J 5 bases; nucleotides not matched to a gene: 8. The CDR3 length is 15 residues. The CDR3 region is CASSSNRGLWTEAFF. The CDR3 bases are TGTGCCAGCAGTTCCAACAGGGGGCTGTGGACTGAAGCTTTCTTT.

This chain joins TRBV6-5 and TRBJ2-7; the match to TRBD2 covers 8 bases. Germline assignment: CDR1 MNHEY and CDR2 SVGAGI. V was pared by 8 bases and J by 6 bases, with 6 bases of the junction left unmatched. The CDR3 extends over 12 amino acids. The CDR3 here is CASGSRGGEQYF. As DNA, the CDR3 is TGTGCCAGCGGATCCCGGGGGGGCGAGCAGTACTTC.

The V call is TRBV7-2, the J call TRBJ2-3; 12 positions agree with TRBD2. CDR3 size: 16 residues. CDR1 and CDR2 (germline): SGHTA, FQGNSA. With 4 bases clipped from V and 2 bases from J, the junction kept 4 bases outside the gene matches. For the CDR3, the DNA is TGTGCCAGCAGCTCAAGACTAGCGGGAGTCACAGATACGCAGTATTTT. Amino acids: CASSSRLAGVTDTQYF.

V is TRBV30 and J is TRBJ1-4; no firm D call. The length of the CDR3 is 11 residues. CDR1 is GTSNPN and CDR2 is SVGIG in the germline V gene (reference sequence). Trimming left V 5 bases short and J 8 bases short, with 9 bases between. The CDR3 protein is CAWDRGEKLFF. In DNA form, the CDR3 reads TGTGCCTGGGACCGGGGAGAAAAACTGTTTTTT.

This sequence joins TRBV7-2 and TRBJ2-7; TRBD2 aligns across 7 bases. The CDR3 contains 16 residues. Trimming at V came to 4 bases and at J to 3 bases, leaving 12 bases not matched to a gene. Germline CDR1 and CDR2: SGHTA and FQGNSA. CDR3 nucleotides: TGTGCCAGCAGCTCGCCCAGGTCTAGCGGCCTCTACGAGCAGTACTTC. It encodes CASSSPRSSGLYEQYF.

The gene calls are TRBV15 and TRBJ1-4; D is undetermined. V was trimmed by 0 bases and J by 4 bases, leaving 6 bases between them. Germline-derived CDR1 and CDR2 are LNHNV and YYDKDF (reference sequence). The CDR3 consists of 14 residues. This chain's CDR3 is CATSRDPHNEKLFF. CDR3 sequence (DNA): TGTGCCACCAGCAGAGACCCCCATAATGAAAAACTGTTTTTT.

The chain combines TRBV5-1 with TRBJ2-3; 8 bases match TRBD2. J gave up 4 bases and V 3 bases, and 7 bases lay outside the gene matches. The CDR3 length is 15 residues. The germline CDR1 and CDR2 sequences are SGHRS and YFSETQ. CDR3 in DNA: TGCGCCAGCAGCTCGGGGGGGGCGACATCAGATACGCAGTATTTT. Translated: CASSSGGATSDTQYF.

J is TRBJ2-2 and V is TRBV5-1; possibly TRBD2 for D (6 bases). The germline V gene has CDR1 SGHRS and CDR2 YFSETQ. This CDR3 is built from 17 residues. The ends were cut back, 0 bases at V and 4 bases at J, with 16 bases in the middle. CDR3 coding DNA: TGCGCCAGCAGCTTGGCCGGTAGCGGATTAGTCACCGGGGAGCTGTTTTTT. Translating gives CASSLAGSGLVTGELFF. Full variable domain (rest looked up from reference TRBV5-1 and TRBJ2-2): KAGVTQTPRYLIKTRGQQVTLSCSPISGHRSVSWYQQTPGQGLQFLFEYFSETQRNKGNFPGRFSGRQFSNSRSEMNVSTLELGDSALYLCASSLAGSGLVTGELFFGEGSRLTVL.

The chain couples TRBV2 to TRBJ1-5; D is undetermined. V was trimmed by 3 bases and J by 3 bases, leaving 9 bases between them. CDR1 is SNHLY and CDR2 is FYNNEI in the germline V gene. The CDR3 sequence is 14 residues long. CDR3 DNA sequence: TGTGCCAGCAGTGATTTTAATCCCAATCAGCCCCAGCATTTT. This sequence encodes CASSDFNPNQPQHF.

CDR3 bases: TGTGCCAGCAGCACCCAGACAGGACAGGCCCAGTACTTC. Protein sequence: CASSTQTGQAQYF. The V and J genes are TRBV7-3 and TRBJ2-5; 7 positions match TRBD1. This CDR3 has 13 amino acids. The germline V gene has CDR1 SGHTA and CDR2 FQGTGA. J was trimmed by 9 bases and V by 5 bases; bases with no gene match: 9.

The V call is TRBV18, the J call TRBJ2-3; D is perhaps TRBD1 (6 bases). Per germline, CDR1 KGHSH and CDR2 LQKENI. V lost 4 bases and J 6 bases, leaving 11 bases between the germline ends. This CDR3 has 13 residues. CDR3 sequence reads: CASSLTGKDTQYF. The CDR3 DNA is TGTGCCAGCTCACTCACAGGGAAGGATACGCAGTATTTT.

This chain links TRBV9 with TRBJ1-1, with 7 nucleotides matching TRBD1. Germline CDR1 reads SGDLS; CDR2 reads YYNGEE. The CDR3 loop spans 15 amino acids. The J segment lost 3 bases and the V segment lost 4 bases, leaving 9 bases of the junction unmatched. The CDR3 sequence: CASSSRGFGDTEAFF. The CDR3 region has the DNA TGTGCCAGCAGCTCCAGGGGGTTTGGGGACACTGAAGCTTTCTTT. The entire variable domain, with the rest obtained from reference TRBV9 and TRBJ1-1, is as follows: DSGVTQTPKHLITATGQRVTLRCSPRSGDLSVYWYQQSLDQGLQFLIQYYNGEERAKGNILERFSAQQFPDLHSELNLSSLELGDSALYFCASSSRGFGDTEAFFGQGTRLTVV.

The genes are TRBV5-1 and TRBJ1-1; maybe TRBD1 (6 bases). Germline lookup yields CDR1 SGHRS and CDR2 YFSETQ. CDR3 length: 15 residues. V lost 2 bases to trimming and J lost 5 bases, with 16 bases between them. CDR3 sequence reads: CASSLTGFRGTEAFF. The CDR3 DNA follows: TGCGCCAGCAGCTTAACAGGGTTCCGAGGTACTGAAGCTTTCTTT.